Shown below are 17 T cell receptor beta chains from a single sample sequenced in a study of blood T cell repertoires in COVID-19. Generated by immunoSEQ multiplex PCR, the TCRdb table keeps only in-frame clones and is missing some. The sample has 110,000 or so clones; 75% to 90% are singletons. Sequenced material: peripheral blood. These receptors were taken from a man aged 70 or older with active or convalescent COVID-19.

This chain links TRBV30 with TRBJ1-4; no firm D call. This CDR3 is 13 amino acids long. Per the germline V gene, CDR1 is GTSNPN and CDR2 is SVGIG (reference sequence). Trimming pared 5 bases from V and 4 bases from J, leaving 11 bases between. The CDR3 DNA follows: TGTGCCTGGGCGGGATCTAATAATGAAAAACTGTTTTTT. As protein: CAWAGSNNEKLFF.

The chain recombines TRBV18 with TRBJ2-1; 15 bases match TRBD2. This CDR3 spans 15 amino acids. Germline V lookup: CDR1 KGHSH, CDR2 LQKENI. The junction had 0 bases not matched to a gene; V was cut back by 3 bases and J by 6 bases. The CDR3 region is CASSPGLAGGNEQFF. In DNA form, the CDR3 reads TGTGCCAGCTCACCGGGACTAGCGGGAGGCAATGAGCAGTTCTTC.

The chain couples TRBV27 to TRBJ1-6; 7 nucleotides agree with TRBD1. Germline lookup yields CDR1 MNHEY and CDR2 SMNVEV (reference sequence). Trimming took 2 bases from V and 7 from J; bases not matched to a gene: 5. The CDR3 extends over 15 amino acids. CDR3 sequence: CASSLKGAQNSPLHF. The CDR3 DNA sequence: TGTGCCAGCAGTTTAAAGGGGGCGCAGAATTCACCCCTCCACTTT.

The rearrangement links TRBV11-2 to TRBJ2-2; TRBD1 might be the D (6 bases). The V gene's germline CDR1 is SGHAT and CDR2 FQNNGV. CDR3 size: 14 residues. Trimming pared 6 bases from V and 6 bases from J, leaving 14 bases between. CDR3 nucleotides: TGTGCCAGCAGGCTAGGGGGTACTGCCGGGGAGCTGTTTTTT. This gives the protein CASRLGGTAGELFF.

The chain links TRBV25-1 to TRBJ2-1, with TRBD2 matching 10 bases. The germline CDR1 and CDR2 sequences are MGHDK and SYGVNS. This CDR3 contains 13 residues. The V and J ends lost 6 bases and 9 bases, in that order; junction bases with no gene match: 5. DNA of the CDR3: TGTGCCAGCAGGGGACTAGCGCCCGGTGAGCAGTTCTTC. Protein sequence: CASRGLAPGEQFF.

The J gene is TRBJ1-4, the V gene TRBV29-1; 7 bases fit TRBD1. The CDR3 is made up of 15 amino acids. Germline lookup yields CDR1 SQVTM and CDR2 ANQGSEA. V dropped 6 bases and J dropped 3; count of bases not matched to a gene: 10. As DNA, the CDR3 is TGCAGCGTGACAGGGAGAAGGGATTCTAATGAAAAACTGTTTTTT. Translating it yields CSVTGRRDSNEKLFF.

This chain links TRBV6-5 with TRBJ2-7; 7 bases line up with TRBD2. Per the germline V gene, CDR1 is MNHEY and CDR2 is SVGAGI. CDR3 length: 16 amino acids. Trimming at V came to 2 bases and at J to 2 bases, leaving 9 bases not matched to a gene. DNA for the CDR3: TGTGCCAGCAGTTACGGGGGAGGGGAGGGTCCCTACGAGCAGTACTTC. Protein product: CASSYGGGEGPYEQYF.

CDR3 sequence reads: CASKRGTVGENQPQHF. The CDR3 DNA sequence: TGTGCCAGCAAAAGGGGGACGGTAGGGGAAAATCAGCCCCAGCATTTT. The rearrangement joins TRBV11-2 to TRBJ1-5, with D maybe TRBD1 (6 bases). V gave up 7 bases and J gave up 4 bases, with 20 bases separating them. The CDR3 covers 16 residues. Germline V lookup: CDR1 SGHAT, CDR2 FQNNGV.

This clone occurred a few times. This sequence joins TRBV7-6 and TRBJ1-2; the D gene is possibly TRBD1 (5 bases). The CDR3 has 15 amino acids. Germline loops: CDR1 SGHVS, CDR2 FNYEAQ. V was shortened by 0 bases and J by 8 bases, with 16 bases between the two germline ends. This CDR3 reads CASSLALGAWNGYTF. The CDR3 nucleotides read TGTGCCAGCAGCTTAGCGCTAGGGGCCTGGAACGGCTACACCTTC. Using reference TRBV7-6 and TRBJ1-2 for the parts outside the CDR3, the full variable domain is GAGVSQSPRYKVTKRGQDVALRCDPISGHVSLYWYRQALGQGPEFLTYFNYEAQQDKSGLPNDRFSAERPEGSISTLTIQRTEQRDSAMYRCASSLALGAWNGYTFGSGTRLTVV.

The chain has TRBV3-1 (or the pseudogene TRBV3-2) and TRBJ2-1; 7 nucleotides match TRBD1. Germline V gives CDR1 LGHDT, CDR2 YNNKEL (reference sequence). The CDR3 loop spans 14 amino acids. V lost 4 bases, J lost 6 bases, and 6 bases stayed unmatched. The chain's CDR3 is CASSLLAGGNEQFF. The CDR3 DNA reads TGTGCCAGCAGCCTCTTGGCAGGGGGCAATGAGCAGTTCTTC.

The V and J genes are TRBV18 and TRBJ2-7; 7 bases are shared with TRBD2. The V gene's germline CDR1 is KGHSH and CDR2 LQKENI. The CDR3 runs to 15 residues. J gave up 1 base and V 2 bases, and 5 bases lay outside the gene matches. The CDR3 nucleotides read TGTGCCAGCTCACCAATGGGACTACCGTCCTACGAGCAGTACTTC. Encoded protein: CASSPMGLPSYEQYF.

This clone was seen more than once but under ten times. This chain connects TRBV27 to TRBJ2-2; TRBD1 agrees at 8 bases. The CDR3 extends over 15 amino acids. Germline CDR1 reads MNHEY; CDR2 reads SMNVEV (reference sequence). Trimming cost V 6 bases and J 5 bases; bases outside gene matches: 8. The chain's CDR3 is CASSLQGGATGELFF. CDR3 bases: TGTGCCAGCAGCTTACAGGGGGGTGCGACCGGGGAGCTGTTTTTT.

In DNA form, the CDR3 reads TGTGCCAGTAGTATGTTCATAGTTATCAAATCCTACAATGAGCAGTTCTTC. It yields the protein CASSMFIVIKSYNEQFF. The chain couples TRBV19 to TRBJ2-1, with D hard to call. Germline CDR1 LNHDA, CDR2 SQIVND (reference sequence). This CDR3 contains 17 residues. V was trimmed by 3 bases and J by 1 base, leaving 16 bases between them.

This clone was detected once. The chain uses TRBV28 and TRBJ2-7; 8 bases line up with TRBD2. The CDR3 extends over 15 amino acids. Per the germline V gene, CDR1 is MDHEN and CDR2 is SYDVKM. The ends lost 3 bases at V and 2 bases at J; junction bases unmatched: 6. As DNA, the CDR3 is TGTGCCAGCAGTTTGGGGCTAGCGGGCACCTACGAGCAGTACTTC. Protein: CASSLGLAGTYEQYF.

This clone was recorded a few times. This chain uses TRBV5-5 with TRBJ1-6; a weak D match, TRBD1 (5 bases). Germline CDR1 SGHKS, CDR2 YYEKEE (reference sequence). Trimming shortened V by 4 bases and J by 7 bases, and 12 bases separated the two germline ends. CDR3 length: 14 amino acids. The CDR3 nucleotides read TGTGCCAGCAGCCCGGCCCCAGGGAATTCACCCCTCCACTTT. Translation gives CASSPAPGNSPLHF.

CDR3 loop: CASRRREDNEQFF. The CDR3 DNA reads as TGTGCCAGCAGACGTCGGGAGGACAATGAGCAGTTCTTC. The chain joins TRBV12-3 or TRBV12-4 to TRBJ2-1; 7 bases are a match to TRBD2. V dropped 6 bases and J dropped 5; count of bases not matched to a gene: 4. This CDR3 comprises 13 residues.

The chain couples TRBV4-2 to TRBJ1-4; possibly TRBD1 for D (6 bases). This CDR3 has 16 residues. Trimming left V 4 bases short and J 0 bases short, with 12 bases between. From germline, CDR1 is LGHNA and CDR2 YNFKEQ. CDR3 nucleotide sequence: TGTGCCAGCAGCCTGGGACACCAGACAACTAATGAAAAACTGTTTTTT. It specifies CASSLGHQTTNEKLFF.